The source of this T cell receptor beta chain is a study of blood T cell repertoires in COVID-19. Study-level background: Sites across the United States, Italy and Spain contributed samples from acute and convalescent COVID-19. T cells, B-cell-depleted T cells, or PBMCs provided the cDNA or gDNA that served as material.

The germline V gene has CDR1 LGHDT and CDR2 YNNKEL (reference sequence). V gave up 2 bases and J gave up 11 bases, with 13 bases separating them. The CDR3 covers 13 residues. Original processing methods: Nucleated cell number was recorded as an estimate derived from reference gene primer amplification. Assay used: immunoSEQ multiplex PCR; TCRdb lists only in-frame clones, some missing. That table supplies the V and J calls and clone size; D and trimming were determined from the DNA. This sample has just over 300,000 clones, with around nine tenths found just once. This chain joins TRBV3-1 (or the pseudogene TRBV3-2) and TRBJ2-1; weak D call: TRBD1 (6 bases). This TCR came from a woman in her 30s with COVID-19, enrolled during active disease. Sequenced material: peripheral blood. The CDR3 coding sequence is TGTGCCAGCAGCCAACAAGGGACACCTAAGCAGTTCTTC. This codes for CASSQQGTPKQFF.